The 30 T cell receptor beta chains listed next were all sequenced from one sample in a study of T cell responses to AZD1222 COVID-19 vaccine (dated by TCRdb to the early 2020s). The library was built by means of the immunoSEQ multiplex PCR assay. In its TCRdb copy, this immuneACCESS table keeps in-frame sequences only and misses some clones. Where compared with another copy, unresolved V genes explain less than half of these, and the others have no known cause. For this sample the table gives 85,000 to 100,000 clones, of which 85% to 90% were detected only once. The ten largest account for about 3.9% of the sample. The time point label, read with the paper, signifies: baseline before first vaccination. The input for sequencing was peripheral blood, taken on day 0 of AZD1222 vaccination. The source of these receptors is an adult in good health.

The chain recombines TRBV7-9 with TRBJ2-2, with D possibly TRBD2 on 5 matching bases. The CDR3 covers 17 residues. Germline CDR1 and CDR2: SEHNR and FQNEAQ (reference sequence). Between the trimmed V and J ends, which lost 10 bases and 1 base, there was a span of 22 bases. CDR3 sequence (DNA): TGTGCCACCGATGGGGAAGGGAGCAGCATGAACACCGGGGAGCTGTTTTTT. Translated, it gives CATDGEGSSMNTGELFF.

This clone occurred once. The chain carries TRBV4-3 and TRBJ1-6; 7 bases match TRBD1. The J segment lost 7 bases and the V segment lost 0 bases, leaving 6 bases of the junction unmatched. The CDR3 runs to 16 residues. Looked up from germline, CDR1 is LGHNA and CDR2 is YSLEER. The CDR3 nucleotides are TGCGCCAGCAGCCAAGATAGGGGGACAGTAAATTCACCCCTCCACTTT. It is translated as CASSQDRGTVNSPLHF.

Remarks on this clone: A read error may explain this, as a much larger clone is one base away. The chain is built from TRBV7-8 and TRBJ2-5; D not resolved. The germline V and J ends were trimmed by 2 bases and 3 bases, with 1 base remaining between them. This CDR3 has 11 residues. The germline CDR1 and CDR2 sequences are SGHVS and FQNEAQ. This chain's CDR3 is CASSLKETQYF. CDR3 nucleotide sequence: TGTGCCAGCAGCTTAAAAGAGACCCAGTACTTC. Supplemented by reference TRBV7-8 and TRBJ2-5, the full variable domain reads GAGVSQSPRYKVAKRGQDVALRCDPISGHVSLFWYQQALGQGPEFLTYFQNEAQLDKSGLPSDRFFAERPEGSVSTLKIQRTQQEDSAVYLCASSLKETQYFGPGTRLLVL.

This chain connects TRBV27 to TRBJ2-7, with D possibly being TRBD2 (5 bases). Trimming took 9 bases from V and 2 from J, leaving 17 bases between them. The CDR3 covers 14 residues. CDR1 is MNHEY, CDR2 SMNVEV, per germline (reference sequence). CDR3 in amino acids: CASSGTPNPYEQYF. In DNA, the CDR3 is TGTGCCAGTTCGGGAACACCCAATCCCTACGAGCAGTACTTC.

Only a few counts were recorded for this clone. As DNA, the CDR3 is TGTGCCAGCGGACGATATGACAGGGTAGCTGAAGCTTTCTTT. Protein product: CASGRYDRVAEAFF. The V call is TRBV7-9, the J call TRBJ1-1; 7 nucleotides agree with TRBD1. The CDR3 spans 14 residues. Trimming at V came to 8 bases and at J to 6 bases, leaving 12 bases not matched to a gene. The V gene's germline CDR1 is SEHNR and CDR2 FQNEAQ (reference sequence).

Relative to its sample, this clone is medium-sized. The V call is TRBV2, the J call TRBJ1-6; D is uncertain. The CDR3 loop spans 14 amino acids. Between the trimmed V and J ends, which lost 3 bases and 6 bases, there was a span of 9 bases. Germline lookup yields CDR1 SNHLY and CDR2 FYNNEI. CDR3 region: CASSDAGSNSPLHF. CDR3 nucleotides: TGTGCCAGCAGTGATGCAGGCTCTAATTCACCCCTCCACTTT.

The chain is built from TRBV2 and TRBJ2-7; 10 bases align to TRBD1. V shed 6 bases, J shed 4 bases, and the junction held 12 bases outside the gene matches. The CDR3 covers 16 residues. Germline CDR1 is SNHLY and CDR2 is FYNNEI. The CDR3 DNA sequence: TGTGCCAGCAGCCATAAGACAGGGGGCGGTTCTTACGAGCAGTACTTC. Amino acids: CASSHKTGGGSYEQYF.

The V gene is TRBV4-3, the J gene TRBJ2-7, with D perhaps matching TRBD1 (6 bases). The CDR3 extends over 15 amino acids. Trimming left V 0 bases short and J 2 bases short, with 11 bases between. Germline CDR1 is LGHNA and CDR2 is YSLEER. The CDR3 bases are TGCGCCAGCAGCCAAGATTCAGGGGTTCCCTACGAGCAGTACTTC. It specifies CASSQDSGVPYEQYF.

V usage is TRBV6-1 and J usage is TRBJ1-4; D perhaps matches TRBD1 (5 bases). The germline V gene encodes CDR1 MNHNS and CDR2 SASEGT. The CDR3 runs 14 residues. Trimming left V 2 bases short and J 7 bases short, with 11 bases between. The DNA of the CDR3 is TGTGCCAGCAGTGAATCGGGACTGAGTGAAAAACTGTTTTTT. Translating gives CASSESGLSEKLFF.

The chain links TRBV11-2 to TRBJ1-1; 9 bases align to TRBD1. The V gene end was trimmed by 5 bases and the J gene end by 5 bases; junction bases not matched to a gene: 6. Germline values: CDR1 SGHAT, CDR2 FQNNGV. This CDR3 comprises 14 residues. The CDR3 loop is CASSGGQGVTEAFF. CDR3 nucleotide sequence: TGTGCCAGCAGCGGGGGACAGGGCGTAACTGAAGCTTTCTTT. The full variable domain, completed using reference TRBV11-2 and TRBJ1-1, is EAGVAQSPRYKIIEKRQSVAFWCNPISGHATLYWYQQILGQGPKLLIQFQNNGVVDDSQLPKDRFSAERLKGVDSTLKIQPAKLEDSAVYLCASSGGQGVTEAFFGQGTRLTVV.

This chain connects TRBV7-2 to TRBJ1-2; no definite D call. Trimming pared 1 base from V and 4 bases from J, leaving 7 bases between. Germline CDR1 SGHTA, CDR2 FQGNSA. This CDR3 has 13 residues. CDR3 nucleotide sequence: TGTGCCAGCAGCTTAGGCGCAGCCTATGGCTACACCTTC. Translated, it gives CASSLGAAYGYTF.

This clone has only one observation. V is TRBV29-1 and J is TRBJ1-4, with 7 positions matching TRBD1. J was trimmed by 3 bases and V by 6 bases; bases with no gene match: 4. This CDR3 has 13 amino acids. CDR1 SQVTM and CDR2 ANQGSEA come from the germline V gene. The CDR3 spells CSVETGSNEKLFF. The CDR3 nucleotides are TGCAGCGTGGAGACAGGGTCTAATGAAAAACTGTTTTTT.

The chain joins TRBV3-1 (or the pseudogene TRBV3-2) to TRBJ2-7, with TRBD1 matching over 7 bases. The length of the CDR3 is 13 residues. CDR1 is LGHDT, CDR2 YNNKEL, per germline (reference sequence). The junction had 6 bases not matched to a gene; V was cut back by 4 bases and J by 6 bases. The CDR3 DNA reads TGTGCCAGCAGCCTCGGGACAGAACTCGAGCAGTACTTC. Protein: CASSLGTELEQYF.

The CDR3 sequence: CASTQDLEAFF. Written as DNA, the CDR3 is TGTGCCAGCACCCAGGACCTTGAAGCTTTCTTT. J is TRBJ1-1 and V is TRBV12-3 or TRBV12-4, with no clear D. This CDR3 is built from 11 residues. V dropped 7 bases and J dropped 7 bases, with 10 bases sitting between them.

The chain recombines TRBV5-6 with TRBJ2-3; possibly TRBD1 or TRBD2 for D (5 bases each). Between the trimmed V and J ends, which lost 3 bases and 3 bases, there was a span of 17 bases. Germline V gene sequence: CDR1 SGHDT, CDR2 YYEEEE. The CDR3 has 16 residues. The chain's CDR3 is CASSSLLLGVTDTQYF. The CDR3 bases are TGTGCCAGCAGCTCCCTCCTCTTGGGGGTAACAGATACGCAGTATTTT.

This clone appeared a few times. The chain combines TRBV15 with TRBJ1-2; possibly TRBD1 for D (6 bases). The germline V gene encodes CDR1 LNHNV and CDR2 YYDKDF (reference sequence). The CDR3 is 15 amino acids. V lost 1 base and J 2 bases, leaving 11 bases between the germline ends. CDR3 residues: CATSRATQGNYGYTF. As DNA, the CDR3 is TGTGCCACCAGCAGAGCGACTCAGGGGAACTATGGCTACACCTTC. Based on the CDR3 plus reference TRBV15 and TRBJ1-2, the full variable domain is DAMVIQNPRYQVTQFGKPVTLSCSQTLNHNVMYWYQQKSSQAPKLLFHYYDKDFNNEADTPDNFQSRRPNTSFCFLDIRSPGLGDTAMYLCATSRATQGNYGYTFGSGTRLTVV.

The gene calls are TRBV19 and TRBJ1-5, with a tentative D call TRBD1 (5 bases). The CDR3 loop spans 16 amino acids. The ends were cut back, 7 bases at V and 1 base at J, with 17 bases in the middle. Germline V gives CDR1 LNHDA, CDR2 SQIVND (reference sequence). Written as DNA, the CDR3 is TGTGCCAGTACCCGGGACCCCCTCGGGAGCAATCAGCCCCAGCATTTT. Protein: CASTRDPLGSNQPQHF.

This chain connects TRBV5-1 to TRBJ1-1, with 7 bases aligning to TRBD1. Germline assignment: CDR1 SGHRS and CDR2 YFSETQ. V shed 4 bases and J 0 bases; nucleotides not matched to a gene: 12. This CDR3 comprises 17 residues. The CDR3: CASSKTGTVDMNTEAFF. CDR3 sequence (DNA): TGCGCCAGCAGCAAAACCGGGACAGTAGATATGAACACTGAAGCTTTCTTT.

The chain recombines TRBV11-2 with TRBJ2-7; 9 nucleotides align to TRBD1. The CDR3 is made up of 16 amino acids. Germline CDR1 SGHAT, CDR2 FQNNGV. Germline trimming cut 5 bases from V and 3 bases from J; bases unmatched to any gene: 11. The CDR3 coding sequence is TGTGCCAGCAGCCCTAATAGGCGGACAGGGGACTACGAGCAGTACTTC. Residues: CASSPNRRTGDYEQYF.

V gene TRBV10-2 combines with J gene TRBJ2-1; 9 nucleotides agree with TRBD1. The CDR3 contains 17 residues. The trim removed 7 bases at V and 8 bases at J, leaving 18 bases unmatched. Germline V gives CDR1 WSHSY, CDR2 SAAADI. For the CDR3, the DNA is TGCGCCAGCAAAGGGACAGGGTTGATGGGAAGATGGGATGAGCAGTTCTTC. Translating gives CASKGTGLMGRWDEQFF.

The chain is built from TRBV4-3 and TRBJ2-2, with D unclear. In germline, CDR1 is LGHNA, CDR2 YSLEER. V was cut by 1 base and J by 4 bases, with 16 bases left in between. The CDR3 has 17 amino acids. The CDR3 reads CASSQVIRSATTGELFF. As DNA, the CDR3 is TGCGCCAGCAGCCAAGTGATAAGGTCCGCTACCACCGGGGAGCTGTTTTTT.

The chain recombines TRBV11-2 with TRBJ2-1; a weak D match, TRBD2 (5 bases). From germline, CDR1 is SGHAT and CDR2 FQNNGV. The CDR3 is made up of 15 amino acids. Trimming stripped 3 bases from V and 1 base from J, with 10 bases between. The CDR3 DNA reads TGTGCCAGCAGCTTTGCCGGGGAATCCTACAATGAGCAGTTCTTC. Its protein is CASSFAGESYNEQFF.

The CDR3 DNA is TGTGCCAGCAGCCTCCGACAGGGGTTCGTTGAGACCCAGTACTTC. Its translation: CASSLRQGFVETQYF. The chain recombines TRBV7-9 with TRBJ2-5, with 8 bases matching TRBD1. From germline, CDR1 is SEHNR and CDR2 FQNEAQ (reference sequence). V dropped 5 bases and J dropped 5; count of bases not matched to a gene: 10. The CDR3 sequence is 15 residues long.

This CDR3 is CASSWGLAGGEQFF. The CDR3 bases are TGCGCCAGCAGCTGGGGACTAGCGGGGGGAGAGCAGTTCTTC. V gene TRBV5-1 combines with J gene TRBJ2-1, with TRBD2 identical over 15 bases. Germline V CDR1 and CDR2: SGHRS, YFSETQ. V lost 3 bases and J lost 10; bases outside the gene matches: 2. This CDR3 has 14 amino acids.

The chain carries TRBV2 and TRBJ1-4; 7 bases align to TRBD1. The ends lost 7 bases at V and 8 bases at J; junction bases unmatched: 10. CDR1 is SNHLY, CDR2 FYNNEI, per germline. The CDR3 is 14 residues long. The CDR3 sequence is CASNEGGGEEKLFF. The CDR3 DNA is TGTGCCAGCAACGAAGGGGGCGGAGAGGAAAAACTGTTTTTT.

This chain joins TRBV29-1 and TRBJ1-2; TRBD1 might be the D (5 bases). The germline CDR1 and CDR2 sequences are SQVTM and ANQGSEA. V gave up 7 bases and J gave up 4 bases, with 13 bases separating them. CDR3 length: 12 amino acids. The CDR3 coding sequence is TGCAGCGCGGAGAGGGGTGTCTATGGCTACACCTTC. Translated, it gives CSAERGVYGYTF.

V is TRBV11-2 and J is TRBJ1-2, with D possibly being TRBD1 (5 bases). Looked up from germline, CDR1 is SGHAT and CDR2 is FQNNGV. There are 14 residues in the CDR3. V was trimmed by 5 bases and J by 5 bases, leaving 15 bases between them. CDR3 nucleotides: TGTGCCAGCAGCACCGGGACGTTCCTTTATGGCTACACCTTC. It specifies CASSTGTFLYGYTF.

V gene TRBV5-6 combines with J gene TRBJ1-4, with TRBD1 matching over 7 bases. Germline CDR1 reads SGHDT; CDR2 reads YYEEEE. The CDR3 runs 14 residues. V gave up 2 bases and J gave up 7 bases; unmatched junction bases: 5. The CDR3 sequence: CASSFWTGVEKLFF. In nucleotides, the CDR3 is TGTGCCAGCAGCTTTTGGACAGGCGTTGAAAAACTGTTTTTT.

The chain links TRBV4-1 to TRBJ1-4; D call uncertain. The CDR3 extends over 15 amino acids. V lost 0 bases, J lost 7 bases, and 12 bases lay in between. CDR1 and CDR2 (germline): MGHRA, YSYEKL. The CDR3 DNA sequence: TGCGCCAGCAGCCAAGAGGGCGGGGTGGGTGAAAAACTGTTTTTT. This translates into CASSQEGGVGEKLFF.

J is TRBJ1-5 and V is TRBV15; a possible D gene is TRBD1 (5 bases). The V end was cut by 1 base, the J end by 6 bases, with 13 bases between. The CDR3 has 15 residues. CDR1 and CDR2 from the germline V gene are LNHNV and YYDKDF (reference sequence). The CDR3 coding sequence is TGTGCCACCAGCAGAGGCAGGGATAAGGGTCAGCCCCAGCATTTT. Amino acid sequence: CATSRGRDKGQPQHF.